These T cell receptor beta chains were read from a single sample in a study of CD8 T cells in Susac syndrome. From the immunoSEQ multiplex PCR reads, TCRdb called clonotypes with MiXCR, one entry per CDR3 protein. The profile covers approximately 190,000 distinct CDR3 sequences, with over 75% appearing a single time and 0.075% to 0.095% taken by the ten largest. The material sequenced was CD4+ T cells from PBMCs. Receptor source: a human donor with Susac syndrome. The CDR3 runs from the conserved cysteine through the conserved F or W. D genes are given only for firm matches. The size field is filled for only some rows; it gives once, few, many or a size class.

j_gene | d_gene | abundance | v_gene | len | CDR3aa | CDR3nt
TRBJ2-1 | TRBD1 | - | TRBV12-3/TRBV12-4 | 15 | CASSPGTGGYNEQFF | TGTGCCAGCAGTCCCGGGACAGGGGGCTACAATGAGCAGTTCTTC
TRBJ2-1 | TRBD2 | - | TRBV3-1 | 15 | CASTPGTSSYNEQFF | TGTGCCAGCACCCCCGGGACTAGCTCCTACAATGAGCAGTTCTTC
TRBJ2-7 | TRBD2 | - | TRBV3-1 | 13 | CASRSSGSYEQYF | TGTGCCAGCAGGTCTAGCGGGAGCTACGAGCAGTACTTC
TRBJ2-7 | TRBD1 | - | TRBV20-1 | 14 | CSARPGQGFYEQYF | TGCAGTGCTAGACCGGGACAGGGGTTCTACGAGCAGTACTTC
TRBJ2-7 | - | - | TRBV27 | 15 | CASSLFPQGTYEQYF | TGTGCCAGCAGTTTATTCCCCCAGGGGACCTACGAGCAGTACTTC
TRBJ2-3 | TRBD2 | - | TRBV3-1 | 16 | CASSPQAGTGTDTQYF | TGTGCCAGCAGCCCTCAAGCGGGAACGGGCACAGATACGCAGTATTTT
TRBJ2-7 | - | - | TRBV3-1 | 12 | CASSQDYYEQYF | TGTGCCAGCAGCCAAGATTACTACGAGCAGTACTTC
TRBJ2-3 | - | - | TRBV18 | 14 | CASSPVPGADTQYF | TGTGCCAGCTCACCTGTCCCGGGGGCAGATACGCAGTATTTT
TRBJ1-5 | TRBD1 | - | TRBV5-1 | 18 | CASSLWPPGQGINQPQHF | TGCGCCAGCAGCTTGTGGCCACCGGGACAGGGCATCAATCAGCCCCAGCATTTT
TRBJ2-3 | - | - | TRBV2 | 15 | CASSEGVAETDTQYF | TGTGCCAGCAGTGAAGGAGTAGCGGAGACAGATACGCAGTATTTT
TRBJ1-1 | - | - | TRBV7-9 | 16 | CASRTGGVSGRTEAFF | TGTGCCAGCAGGACGGGGGGGGTTTCGGGACGCACTGAAGCTTTCTTT
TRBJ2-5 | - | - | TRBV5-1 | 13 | CASSWGEGETQYF | TGCGCCAGCAGCTGGGGAGAGGGGGAGACCCAGTACTTC
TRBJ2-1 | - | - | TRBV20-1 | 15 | CSATKFRGVYSEQFF | TGCAGTGCCACTAAATTTAGGGGAGTATATTCTGAGCAGTTCTTC
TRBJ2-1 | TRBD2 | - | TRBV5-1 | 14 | CASSPGTSDNEQFF | TGCGCCAGCAGCCCGGGGACTAGTGACAATGAGCAGTTCTTC
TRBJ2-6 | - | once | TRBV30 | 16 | CAWTIMGLSGANVLTF | TGTGCCTGGACCATTATGGGCCTTTCGGGGGCCAACGTCCTGACTTTC
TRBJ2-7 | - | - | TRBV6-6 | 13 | CASRETQGYEQYF | TGTGCCAGCAGAGAGACACAGGGCTACGAGCAGTACTTC
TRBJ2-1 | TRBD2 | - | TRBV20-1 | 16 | CSATGASGGTYNEQFF | TGCAGTGCCACAGGAGCTAGCGGGGGGACGTACAATGAGCAGTTCTTC
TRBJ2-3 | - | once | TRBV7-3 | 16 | CASSAGTGSGTDTQYF | TGTGCCAGCAGCGCAGGAACAGGGTCCGGCACAGATACGCAGTATTTT
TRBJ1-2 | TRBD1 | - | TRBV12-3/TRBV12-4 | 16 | CASRDRTGASNYGYTF | TGTGCCAGCAGGGACCGGACAGGGGCAAGTAACTATGGCTACACCTTC
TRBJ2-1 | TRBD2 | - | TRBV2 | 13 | CASSTTGLAGQFF | TGTGCCAGCAGTACGACGGGACTAGCGGGGCAGTTCTTC
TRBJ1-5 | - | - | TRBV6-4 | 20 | CASSDSIGRVGPYSNQPQHF | TGTGCCAGCAGTGACTCAATCGGCAGGGTCGGTCCCTATAGCAATCAGCCCCAGCATTTT
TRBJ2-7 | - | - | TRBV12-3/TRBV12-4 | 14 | CASSLATIRDEQYF | TGTGCCAGCAGTTTAGCTACCATTCGCGACGAGCAGTACTTC
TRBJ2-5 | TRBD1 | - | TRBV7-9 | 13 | CASGDSHQETQYF | TGTGCCAGCGGGGACAGCCACCAAGAGACCCAGTACTTC
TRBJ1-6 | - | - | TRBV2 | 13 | CASSVRTNSPLHF | TGTGCCAGCAGTGTCCGCACTAATTCACCCCTCCACTTT
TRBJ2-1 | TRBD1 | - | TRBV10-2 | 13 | CASSSQGAGGQFF | TGCGCCAGCAGTTCTCAAGGGGCAGGGGGGCAGTTCTTC
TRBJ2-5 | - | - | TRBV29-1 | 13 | CSVSDTNFATQYF | TGCAGCGTTTCTGACACTAATTTTGCGACCCAGTACTTC
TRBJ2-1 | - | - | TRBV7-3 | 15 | CASSSGCQSYNEQFF | TGTGCCAGCAGCTCAGGGTGTCAATCCTACAATGAGCAGTTCTTC
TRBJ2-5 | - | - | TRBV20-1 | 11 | CSAAQSVSQYF | TGCAGTGCTGCTCAGTCCGTCTCCCAGTACTTC
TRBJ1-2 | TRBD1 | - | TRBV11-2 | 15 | CASSSAGQGVVGYTF | TGTGCCAGCAGCTCAGCAGGACAGGGGGTGGTGGGCTACACCTTC
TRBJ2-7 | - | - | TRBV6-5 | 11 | CASQAPGVQYF | TGTGCCAGCCAGGCCCCGGGCGTGCAGTACTTC
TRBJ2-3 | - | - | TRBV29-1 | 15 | CSGSYQSGGTDTQYF | TGCAGCGGATCCTACCAATCCGGGGGCACAGATACGCAGTATTTT
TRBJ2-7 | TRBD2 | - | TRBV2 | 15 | CASIPEAGAIHEQYF | TGTGCCAGCATTCCAGAAGCGGGAGCTATCCACGAGCAGTACTTC
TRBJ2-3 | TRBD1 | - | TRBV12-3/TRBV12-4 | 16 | CASSFVQGIVTDTQYF | TGTGCCAGCAGTTTTGTACAGGGGATAGTCACAGATACGCAGTATTTT
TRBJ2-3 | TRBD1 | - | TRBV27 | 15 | CASSLQGAVEDTQYF | TGTGCCAGCAGTTTACAGGGGGCGGTGGAAGATACGCAGTATTTT
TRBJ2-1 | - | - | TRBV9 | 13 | CASSVLAYNEQFF | TGTGCCAGCAGCGTGTTAGCCTACAATGAGCAGTTCTTC
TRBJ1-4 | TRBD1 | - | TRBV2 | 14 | CASNRQGMFEKLFF | TGTGCCAGCAACCGACAGGGGATGTTTGAAAAACTGTTTTTT
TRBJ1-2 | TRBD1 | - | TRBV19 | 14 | CATKSGQGLYGYTF | TGTGCCACCAAGTCCGGACAGGGCCTCTATGGCTACACCTTC
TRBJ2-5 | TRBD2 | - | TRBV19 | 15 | CASTPGTSAPETQYF | TGTGCCAGTACTCCCGGGACTAGCGCCCCAGAGACCCAGTACTTC
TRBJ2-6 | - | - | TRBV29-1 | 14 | CSVGFGSGANVLTF | TGCAGCGTTGGGTTTGGCTCTGGGGCCAACGTCCTGACTTTC